A single sample gave rise to the 8 T cell receptor beta chains below, sequenced in a study of T-cell memory formation after mild COVID-19. One entry per CDR3 protein results from TCRdb running MiXCR on the 5' RACE reads. The data show 350,000 to 450,000 distinct CDR3 sequences, roughly a quarter seen once. The sample was PBMCs or a T cell subset sorted from them (not recorded which). These receptors were taken from an adult woman who had mild COVID-19 (a few samples of this study predate the infection). Cell type and time point are not known.

In DNA, the CDR3 is TGCAGTGCTAGGGCTCTAGCGGGAGGCCTCTGGCAGTACTTC. Amino acid sequence: CSARALAGGLWQYF. The rearrangement joins TRBV20-1 to TRBJ2-7, with 11 nucleotides matching TRBD2. Germline V gene lookup returns CDR1 DFQATT and CDR2 SNEGSKA (reference sequence). Unmatched junction bases numbered 10, after V lost 3 bases and J lost 9 bases. This CDR3 contains 14 residues.

This clonotype appeared a few times. The V and J genes are TRBV7-9 and TRBJ2-7, with D hard to call. This CDR3 is 15 amino acids long. Germline CDR1 reads SEHNR; CDR2 reads FQNEAQ (reference sequence). Trimming pared 0 bases from V and 2 bases from J, leaving 11 bases between. Here the CDR3 DNA reads TGTGCCAGCAGCTTAGCGTTGATAGACCCCTACGAGCAGTACTTC. Encoded protein: CASSLALIDPYEQYF.

This clonotype showed up just a few times. The rearrangement uses TRBV7-9 and TRBJ1-6, with TRBD1 identical over 10 bases. The CDR3 loop spans 15 amino acids. The germline gives CDR1 SEHNR, CDR2 FQNEAQ (reference sequence). The ends lost 5 bases at V and 5 bases at J; junction bases unmatched: 3. CDR3 nucleotide sequence: TGTGCCAGCAGCCCTGGGACAGGGGATAATTCACCCCTCCACTTT. The encoded protein is CASSPGTGDNSPLHF.

This clonotype has a handful of counts. V gene TRBV12-5 combines with J gene TRBJ2-5; possibly TRBD2 for D (7 bases). From germline, CDR1 is LGHNT and CDR2 FRNRAP. The length of the CDR3 is 16 residues. The ends were cut back, 0 bases at V and 4 bases at J, with 15 bases in the middle. The CDR3 protein is CASGLVRGDMPETQYF. Here the CDR3 DNA reads TGTGCTAGTGGTTTGGTACGGGGGGACATGCCAGAGACCCAGTACTTC.

The chain employs TRBV19 and TRBJ2-1; 8 bases are shared with TRBD1. CDR1 is LNHDA, CDR2 SQIVND, per germline (reference sequence). The CDR3 sequence is 14 residues long. J gave up 9 bases and V 5 bases, and 9 bases lay outside the gene matches. The CDR3 DNA reads TGTGCCAGTAGTCCGCAGGGGGCGGGGAGTGAGCAGTTCTTC. This sequence encodes CASSPQGAGSEQFF. The full variable domain, completed using reference TRBV19 and TRBJ2-1, is DGGITQSPKYLFRKEGQNVTLSCEQNLNHDAMYWYRQDPGQGLRLIYYSQIVNDFQKGDIAEGYSVSREKKESFPLTVTSAQKNPTAFYLCASSPQGAGSEQFFGPGTRLTVL.

The genes are TRBV14 and TRBJ2-5, with TRBD2 as a possible D gene (5 bases). The V end lost 4 bases, the J end lost 1 base, and 7 bases lay between the germline ends. The CDR3 covers 13 residues. The germline V gene encodes CDR1 SGHDN and CDR2 FVKESK. CDR3 in amino acids: CASSPLVQETQYF. As DNA, the CDR3 is TGTGCCAGCAGCCCACTAGTCCAAGAGACCCAGTACTTC.

The chain uses TRBV7-9 and TRBJ2-5, with D possibly matching TRBD2 (5 bases). Germline-derived CDR1 and CDR2 are SEHNR and FQNEAQ (reference sequence). The CDR3 consists of 17 residues. Trimming pared 0 bases from V and 0 bases from J, leaving 14 bases between. The CDR3 bases are TGTGCCAGCAGCTTAGCCGCGGGCAGGACCTACCAAGAGACCCAGTACTTC. Its protein product is CASSLAAGRTYQETQYF.

In its sample, this clonotype was seen many times. This rearrangement joins TRBV7-2 to TRBJ1-1; D is undetermined. This CDR3 spans 14 amino acids. V shed 5 bases and J shed 3 bases, with 13 bases lying between them. Germline values: CDR1 SGHTA, CDR2 FQGNSA. The CDR3 protein is CASSPAGGHTEAFF. The DNA of the CDR3 is TGTGCCAGCAGCCCCGCCGGCGGCCACACTGAAGCTTTCTTT.